One sample yielded the 6 T cell receptor beta chains listed below, sequenced in a study of control samples from healthy donors and cancer patients. Sequencing used immunoSEQ multiplex PCR; TCRdb keeps in-frame clones, though not all of them. The table includes just under 80,000 clones, about 90% detected once. The specimen sequenced was PBMCs. The receptors shown here come from a woman aged 55-69 years with head and neck cancer.

The V call is TRBV27, the J call TRBJ2-7; 8 nucleotides match TRBD1. From germline, CDR1 is MNHEY and CDR2 SMNVEV (reference sequence). CDR3 size: 15 residues. The ends lost 3 bases at V and 2 bases at J; junction bases unmatched: 6. The CDR3 protein is CASSFRTGQAYEQYF. The CDR3 region has the DNA TGTGCCAGCAGTTTCCGGACAGGGCAAGCCTACGAGCAGTACTTC.

This sequence joins TRBV4-1 and TRBJ1-5; D is unclear. The CDR3 spans 17 residues. Per germline, CDR1 MGHRA and CDR2 YSYEKL. The V end lost 0 bases, the J end lost 2 bases, and 14 bases lay between the germline ends. The CDR3 sequence is CASSQDSGSLGNQPQHF. As DNA, the CDR3 is TGCGCCAGCAGCCAAGATTCGGGATCGTTAGGCAATCAGCCCCAGCATTTT.

The CDR3 region has the DNA TGTGCCAGCCGCGCTACTAGCAGTTCCGCCGGGGAGCTGTTTTTT. Translated: CASRATSSSAGELFF. This chain joins TRBV11-3 and TRBJ2-2; D is perhaps TRBD2 (6 bases). Trimming left V 8 bases short and J 6 bases short, with 19 bases between. Germline CDR1 is SGHNT and CDR2 is YENEEA. The length of the CDR3 is 15 residues. Together with reference TRBV11-3 and TRBJ2-2, the CDR3 gives the full variable domain: EAGVVQSPRYKIIEKKQPVAFWCNPISGHNTLYWYLQNLGQGPELLIRYENEEAVDDSQLPKDRFSAERLKGVDSTLKIQPAELGDSAVYLCASRATSSSAGELFFGEGSRLTVL.

This clone was seen once. The chain employs TRBV9 and TRBJ2-3; D not certain. There are 15 residues in the CDR3. Trimming took off 0 bases at V and 2 bases at J, with 10 bases between the two ends. The V gene's germline CDR1 is SGDLS and CDR2 YYNGEE. The CDR3 sequence: CASSVEPDTTDTQYF. DNA for the CDR3: TGTGCCAGCAGCGTAGAACCCGACACCACAGATACGCAGTATTTT.

This chain joins TRBV12-3 or TRBV12-4 and TRBJ2-3; 7 nucleotides match TRBD1. CDR3 size: 11 residues. V lost 4 bases and J lost 11; bases outside the gene matches: 3. CDR3 sequence: CASSSDRRQYF. The CDR3 region has the DNA TGTGCCAGCAGTTCGGACAGGAGGCAGTATTTT.

In this sample, this clone turned up a few times. J is TRBJ2-5 and V is TRBV5-5; D gene unclear. Per the germline V gene, CDR1 is SGHKS and CDR2 is YYEKEE (reference sequence). The V end was cut by 3 bases, the J end by 3 bases, with 6 bases between. The CDR3 is 12 residues long. CDR3 loop: CASSSQKETQYF. CDR3 nucleotide sequence: TGTGCCAGCAGCTCGCAAAAAGAGACCCAGTACTTC.